These 2 T cell receptor beta chains share one sample of origin, sequenced in a study of vaccination effects on CD4 cells after COVID-19 (dated by TCRdb to between 2021 and 2024). These receptors' antigens are unknown. The library relied on the immunoSEQ multiplex PCR assay. TCRdb holds this immuneACCESS table with in-frame rearrangements only. Some clones are missing; in checked studies, unresolved V genes explain under half, and the rest has no known cause. The sample table shows 35,000 to 55,000 clones, and about 75% are seen once. Roughly 29% of the sample belongs to the ten largest clones. In the ViraFEST assay, PBMC were stimulated with viral peptide pools, and TCR sequencing was then used to find antigen-specific CD4+ T cell clonotypes based on their expansion. After approximately 11 days of culture, CD4+ T cells were isolated with the EasySep CD4+ T cell isolation kit. PCR-confirmed SARS-CoV-2 infection had occurred in convalescent patients between March and December 2020, before the Alpha, Beta and Delta variants emerged in the United States.

The sample consisted of CD4+ T cells from PBMCs cultured with a peptide pool, taken before COVID-19 vaccination. The receptors derive from a human donor who had a prior SARS-CoV-2 infection.

This clone was detected once. The chain has TRBV2 and TRBJ1-5; D is undetermined. Germline CDR1 and CDR2: SNHLY and FYNNEI. Trimming removed 6 bases at V and 2 bases at J, with 8 bases between. This CDR3 region has 13 residues. The CDR3 DNA reads TGTGCCAGCAGGGCGGAAGGCAATCAGCCCCAGCATTTT. Encoded protein: CASRAEGNQPQHF.

The rearrangement joins TRBV5-4 to TRBJ2-1; no definite D call. From germline, CDR1 is SGHNT and CDR2 YYREEE (reference sequence). The CDR3 is made up of 12 amino acids. Trimming pared 0 bases from V and 9 bases from J, leaving 7 bases between. The CDR3 DNA sequence: TGTGCCAGCAGCTTGGTTAACGCTGAGCAGTTCTTC. It codes for CASSLVNAEQFF. The variable domain in full, completed from reference TRBV5-4 and TRBJ2-1, reads ETGVTQSPTHLIKTRGQQVTLRCSSQSGHNTVSWYQQALGQGPQFIFQYYREEENGRGNFPPRFSGLQFPNYSSELNVNALELDDSALYLCASSLVNAEQFFGPGTRLTVL.